The T cell receptor beta chain described here comes from a study of shared clonotypes between healthy human individuals (dated by TCRdb to between 2020 and 2021). Study-level background: Three men and a couple of women, aged 18 to 49 years, made up the cohort. Blood TCR repertoires of roughly 5 healthy adults were deeply sequenced to estimate repertoire size and the extent of clonotype sharing between individuals. Libraries were prepared and TCR repertoires were sequenced by different laboratories using diverse techniques, in order to increase sequencing depth and limit assay-specific biases. Leukapheresis yielded between about 0.94 and 9.5 billion PBMCs per donor.

Findings and caveats that apply to the study as a whole: Sampling was restricted to blood, and TCR repertoires in tissues likely differ from the TCR repertoires found in blood. The small number of donors limited the genetic and exposure-history diversity represented. Pairwise subsampling led to the expectation that sequencing depth would affect the degree of clonotype sharing among donors.

Cut back by 4 bases and 4 bases, the V and J ends lie 12 bases apart. Reading from cysteine to phenylalanine, the CDR3 counts 14 amino acids. The entry retains the CDR3 DNA only, 42 bases that are in frame from base 1. As encoded in the germline V gene, CDR1 is SGHRS while CDR2 is YFSETQ. The donors were healthy, HIV-negative adults who had no recently reported acute infections or vaccinations. Every donor was a Caucasian adult living in Nashville, Tennessee, USA. For unsorted samples, approximately 84 million PBMCs were counted, and genomic DNA was extracted using the QIAamp DNA Blood Mini kit. Blood was obtained by leukapheresis, after which PBMCs were separated by Ficoll-Histopaque density gradient centrifugation and cryopreserved in liquid nitrogen vapor phase. Using the deep immunoSEQ assay, TCR CDR3 regions were amplified from genomic DNA by multiplex PCR. Extracted genomic DNA from each cell subset was distributed evenly across all wells of several immunoSEQ 96-well plates, and each plate was treated as a replicate. Each replicate PCR for unsorted PBMC received roughly 290 ng genomic DNA, equal to tens of thousands of T cell genomes. Ten immunoSEQ deep assay plates were used to sequence the unsorted PBMC genomic DNA. Purified libraries were measured with a Qubit 3.0 fluorometer, size-checked on a Bioanalyzer 2100, and measured again with the KAPA Library Quantification kit. Each immunoSEQ 96-well plate was sequenced on its own single-read 150-cycle Illumina NextSeq 550 flow cell. As for the authors' bioinformatics: Because the immunoSEQ output held only junctional sequences and lacked quality scores, the filtering could not match the filtering applied to full-length reads. To assign V/J genes and CDR3, sequences were annotated using PyIR, a Python wrapper for IgBLAST v1.9, with IMGT germline references. Reads were filtered out if the reads had weak V/J assignments (E-value above 1e-6), no CDR3, stop codons, out-of-frame junctions, or ambiguous translated residues. V3J clonotypes were defined by identical inferred V gene, J gene, and CDR3 amino acid sequence. Percentage overlap between repertoires was calculated by dividing the number of shared unique clonotypes by the size of the smaller repertoire. Repertoire richness was assessed with RTK rarefaction, the Chao1 estimator, and Recon v2.1 estimates of unobserved clonotypes. The table comes from immuneACCESS by way of TCRdb, which keeps in-frame sequences with V and J called. Part of the clones is missing from these tables; in studies checked, under half for an unresolved V gene and the rest for unknown reasons. V, J and clone size reflect that table, while D and trimming were determined from the DNA. The sample yields under 600,000 clones; around three quarters were counted once. 12% of the sample is in the top ten clones.

Worth noting for this clone: Its recognized antigen is unknown. There are no base qualities to consult, and no much larger clone falls within one base.

The clonotype comes from a woman in her 40s in good health. Some clones in this sample may be carry-over from other donors' samples. Recombination joined TRBV5-1 with TRBJ2-1, with TRBD1 tentatively as D gene (7 bases match). What was sequenced was PBMCs. This receptor carries the CDR3 CASSAGQLYNEQFF. The sequenced DNA: TGCGCCAGCAGCGCGGGACAGCTATACAATGAGCAGTTCTTC.